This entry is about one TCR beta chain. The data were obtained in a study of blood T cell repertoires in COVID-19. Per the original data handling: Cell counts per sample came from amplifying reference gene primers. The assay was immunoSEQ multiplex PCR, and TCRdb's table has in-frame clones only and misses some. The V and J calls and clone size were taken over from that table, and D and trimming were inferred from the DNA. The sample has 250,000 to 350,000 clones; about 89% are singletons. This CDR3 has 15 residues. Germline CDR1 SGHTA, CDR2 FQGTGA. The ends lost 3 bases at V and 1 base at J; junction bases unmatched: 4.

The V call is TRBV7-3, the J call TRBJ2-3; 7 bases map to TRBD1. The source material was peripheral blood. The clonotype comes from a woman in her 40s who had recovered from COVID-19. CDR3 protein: CASSLFGTGTDTQYF. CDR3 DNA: TGTGCCAGCAGCTTGTTCGGGACAGGCACAGATACGCAGTATTTT.